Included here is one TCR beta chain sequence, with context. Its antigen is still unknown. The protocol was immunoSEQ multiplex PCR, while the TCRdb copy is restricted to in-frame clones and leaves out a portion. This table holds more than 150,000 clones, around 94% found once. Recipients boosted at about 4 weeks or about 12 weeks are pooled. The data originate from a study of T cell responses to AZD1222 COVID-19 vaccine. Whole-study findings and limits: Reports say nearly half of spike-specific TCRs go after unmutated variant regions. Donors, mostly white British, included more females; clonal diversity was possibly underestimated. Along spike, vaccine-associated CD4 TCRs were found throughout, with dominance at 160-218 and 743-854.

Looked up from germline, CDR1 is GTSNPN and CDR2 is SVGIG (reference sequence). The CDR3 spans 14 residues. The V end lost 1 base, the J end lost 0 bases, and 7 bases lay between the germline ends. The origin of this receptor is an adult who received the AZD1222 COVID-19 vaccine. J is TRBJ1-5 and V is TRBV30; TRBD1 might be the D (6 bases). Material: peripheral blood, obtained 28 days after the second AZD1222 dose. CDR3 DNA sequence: TGTGCCTGGAGTGGGGACACTAGCAATCAGCCCCAGCATTTT. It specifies CAWSGDTSNQPQHF.